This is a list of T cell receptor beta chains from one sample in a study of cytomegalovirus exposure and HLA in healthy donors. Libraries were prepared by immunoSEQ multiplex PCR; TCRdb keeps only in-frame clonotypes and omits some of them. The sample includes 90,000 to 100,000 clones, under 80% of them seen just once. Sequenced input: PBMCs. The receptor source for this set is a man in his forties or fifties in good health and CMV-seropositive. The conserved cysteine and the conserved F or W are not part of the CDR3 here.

CDR3 protein: ASSSPGGRSPYEQY
J gene: TRBJ2-7
V gene: TRBV27

CDR3 protein: ASSLLRGNSPLH
J gene: TRBJ1-6
V gene: TRBV7-9

CDR3 protein: ASSLARDRATNEKLF
J gene: TRBJ1-4
V gene: TRBV5-1

CDR3 protein: ASSAPGRLSSYEQY
J gene: TRBJ2-7
V gene: TRBV19

CDR3 protein: ASRTGSANYGYT
J gene: TRBJ1-2
V gene: TRBV19

CDR3 protein: ASSATGGQETQY
J gene: TRBJ2-5
V gene: TRBV18

CDR3 protein: ASSAQGGRHIQY
J gene: TRBJ2-4
V gene: TRBV19

CDR3 protein: ASSWRRPGNTGELF
J gene: TRBJ2-2
V gene: TRBV5-6

CDR3 protein: ASSLYDREKTQY
J gene: TRBJ2-5
V gene: TRBV5-6

CDR3 protein: ASMGQTNSPLH
J gene: TRBJ1-6
V gene: TRBV6-1

CDR3 protein: ASSLDRGPQETQY
J gene: TRBJ2-5
V gene: TRBV6-5

CDR3 protein: ASSLSRDNEQF
J gene: TRBJ2-1
V gene: TRBV7-2

CDR3 protein: ASSLGYRGYTEAF
J gene: TRBJ1-1
V gene: TRBV5-1

CDR3 protein: ASSPGELLQETQY
J gene: TRBJ2-5
V gene: TRBV10-2

CDR3 protein: AISPGTADTIY
J gene: TRBJ1-3
V gene: TRBV10-3

CDR3 protein: ASSELGLAVEQF
J gene: TRBJ2-1
V gene: TRBV6-1

CDR3 protein: ASSLEDRRAYGYT
J gene: TRBJ1-2
V gene: TRBV11-2

CDR3 protein: ASSPRRGTEAF
J gene: TRBJ1-1
V gene: TRBV27

CDR3 protein: ASSIGPAQNTEAF
J gene: TRBJ1-1
V gene: TRBV19

CDR3 protein: ASSRTGGEYEQY
J gene: TRBJ2-7
V gene: TRBV7-8

CDR3 protein: ASSGQGTNEQY
J gene: NA
V gene: TRBV10-1

CDR3 protein: ASSQGEADAYEQY
J gene: NA
V gene: TRBV4-1

CDR3 protein: ASSLSRVGGDEQY
J gene: TRBJ2-7
V gene: TRBV7-9

CDR3 protein: ASSPRTGTSYGYT
J gene: TRBJ1-2
V gene: TRBV19

CDR3 protein: ASSLGSGSDTEAF
J gene: TRBJ1-1
V gene: TRBV5-4

CDR3 protein: ASSEGGSYEQY
J gene: TRBJ2-7
V gene: TRBV6-1

CDR3 protein: ASSRKQTAHEQY
J gene: TRBJ2-7
V gene: TRBV19

CDR3 protein: ASTRSRQNTEAF
J gene: TRBJ1-1
V gene: TRBV6-5

CDR3 protein: ASSQARGGDNSPLH
J gene: TRBJ1-6
V gene: TRBV4-2

CDR3 protein: SVEALAKNIQY
J gene: TRBJ2-4
V gene: TRBV29-1

CDR3 protein: ASKAGVVGGANVLT
J gene: TRBJ2-6
V gene: TRBV11-3

CDR3 protein: ASSLAAGGGGYGYT
J gene: TRBJ1-2
V gene: TRBV7-9

CDR3 protein: ASSSPRTSGGARIGNEQF
J gene: TRBJ2-1
V gene: TRBV7-3

CDR3 protein: ASSGTPQETQY
J gene: TRBJ2-5
V gene: TRBV5-1

CDR3 protein: ASRLSQGGTEAF
J gene: TRBJ1-1
V gene: TRBV6-5

CDR3 protein: ASSIGDSDGYT
J gene: TRBJ1-2
V gene: TRBV5-1

CDR3 protein: ASRSSGTWGYT
J gene: TRBJ1-2
V gene: TRBV6-5

CDR3 protein: ASSLGTGGPISGNTIY
J gene: TRBJ1-3
V gene: TRBV4-1

CDR3 protein: ASSPAAGQGRGT
J gene: TRBJ1-2
V gene: TRBV7-2